Following are 31 T cell receptor beta chains from one sample sequenced in a study of blood T cell repertoires in COVID-19. The protocol was immunoSEQ multiplex PCR, while the TCRdb copy is restricted to in-frame clones and leaves out a portion. The table has a few hundred thousand clones, approximately 86% seen once. The sequenced sample consisted of peripheral blood. These receptors all stem from a human donor in a cohort sampled during active COVID-19.

The rearrangement uses TRBV18 and TRBJ1-6, with TRBD1 matching over 9 bases. The CDR3 spans 16 residues. The germline gives CDR1 KGHSH, CDR2 LQKENI. J lost 7 bases, V lost 5 bases, and 9 bases had no gene match. The CDR3 nucleotides are TGTGCCAGCTCATTAGGCCGGGACAGGGCGAATTCACCCCTCCACTTT. This translates into CASSLGRDRANSPLHF. Looking up the rest from reference TRBV18 and TRBJ1-6 gives the full variable domain: NAGVMQNPRHLVRRRGQEARLRCSPMKGHSHVYWYRQLPEEGLKFMVYLQKENIIDESGMPKERFSAEFPKEGPSILRIQQVVRGDSAAYFCASSLGRDRANSPLHFGNGTRLTVT.

The chain combines TRBV29-1 with TRBJ2-3; TRBD2 might be the D (6 bases). This CDR3 is built from 12 residues. Germline V lookup: CDR1 SQVTM, CDR2 ANQGSEA. The CDR3 DNA reads TGCACGTCGGGAGAGCGAGGGGATACGCAGTATTTT. Protein sequence: CTSGERGDTQYF.

The chain has TRBV7-2 and TRBJ1-1, with D unclear. The CDR3 is made up of 15 amino acids. The V end lost 1 base, the J end lost 0 bases, and 9 bases lay between the germline ends. Germline V lookup: CDR1 SGHTA, CDR2 FQGNSA. CDR3: CASSLEGAMNTEAFF. Written as DNA, the CDR3 is TGTGCCAGCAGCTTAGAGGGAGCCATGAACACTGAAGCTTTCTTT.

V and J are TRBV7-2 and TRBJ1-6, with 10 bases identical to TRBD1. There are 17 residues in the CDR3. Losses at the gene ends were 6 bases for V and 0 bases for J; bases not matched to a gene: 5. Germline CDR1 and CDR2: SGHTA and FQGNSA. The CDR3 DNA sequence: TGTGCCAGCAGGGATAGGACAGGGGGCTCCTATAATTCACCCCTCCACTTT. It yields the protein CASRDRTGGSYNSPLHF. Supplemented by reference TRBV7-2 and TRBJ1-6, the full variable domain reads GAGVSQSPSNKVTEKGKDVELRCDPISGHTALYWYRQSLGQGLEFLIYFQGNSAPDKSGLPSDRFSAERTGGSVSTLTIQRTQQEDSAVYLCASRDRTGGSYNSPLHFGNGTRLTVT.

CDR3 bases: TGTGCCAGCAGTTACCCCGGACAGGACACAGATACGCAGTATTTT. This translates into CASSYPGQDTDTQYF. The V and J genes are TRBV6-2 or TRBV6-3 and TRBJ2-3; 7 positions match TRBD1. Germline CDR1 MNHEY, CDR2 SVGEGT. Germline trimming cut 2 bases from V and 2 bases from J; bases unmatched to any gene: 4. There are 15 residues in the CDR3.

Only one count was recorded for this clone. The chain employs TRBV19 and TRBJ1-4, with a tentative D call TRBD1 (6 bases). Per germline, CDR1 LNHDA and CDR2 SQIVND (reference sequence). The CDR3 consists of 13 residues. V was shortened by 6 bases and J by 5 bases, with 10 bases between the two germline ends. The CDR3: CASRNRVNEKLFF. DNA for the CDR3: TGTGCCAGTAGAAACAGGGTAAATGAAAAACTGTTTTTT.

The chain couples TRBV25-1 to TRBJ2-3, with a weak D call TRBD1 (5 bases). The CDR3 is 12 amino acids. Germline assignment: CDR1 MGHDK and CDR2 SYGVNS. V lost 4 bases and J 4 bases, leaving 6 bases between the germline ends. The CDR3 sequence is CASSAGSDTQYF. As DNA, the CDR3 is TGTGCCAGCAGTGCAGGGTCAGATACGCAGTATTTT.

The table lists this clone with a count of one. Here the CDR3 reads CASSYSLGDTGYPETQYF. The CDR3 nucleotides read TGTGCCAGCAGTTACTCTTTGGGGGACACGGGATATCCGGAGACCCAGTACTTC. This sequence joins TRBV6-2 or TRBV6-3 and TRBJ2-5, with D possibly TRBD1 on 6 matching bases. The CDR3 runs to 18 residues. Trimming shortened V by 0 bases and J by 5 bases, and 22 bases separated the two germline ends. From germline, CDR1 is MNHEY and CDR2 SVGEGT.

V and J are TRBV5-1 and TRBJ1-2; TRBD1 agrees at 7 bases. J lost 4 bases, V lost 1 base, and 4 bases had no gene match. Germline CDR1 and CDR2: SGHRS and YFSETQ. This CDR3 has 14 amino acids. CDR3 coding DNA: TGCGCCAGCAGCTTGACAGGGGTTAGCTATGGCTACACCTTC. This translates into CASSLTGVSYGYTF.

This chain links TRBV3-1 (or the pseudogene TRBV3-2) with TRBJ1-1, with D possibly matching TRBD1 (5 bases). Trimming removed 7 bases at V and 1 base at J, with 10 bases between. The CDR3 runs 13 residues. CDR1 and CDR2 (germline): LGHDT, YNNKEL (reference sequence). CDR3 protein: CASTGGWNTEAFF. The CDR3 DNA reads TGTGCCAGCACGGGGGGGTGGAACACTGAAGCTTTCTTT.

The J gene is TRBJ1-6, the V gene TRBV7-2; 10 nucleotides align to TRBD1. With V trimmed by 5 bases and J by 16 bases, 20 bases remained unmatched. Germline V CDR1 and CDR2: SGHTA, FQGNSA. This CDR3 spans 17 amino acids. In DNA form, the CDR3 reads TGTGCCAGCAGCCCACTTCGGGGACAGGGGCTTATTTGGAGGCTCCACTTT. Protein: CASSPLRGQGLIWRLHF.

The rearrangement uses TRBV5-1 and TRBJ2-1; 13 bases align to TRBD2. Trimming cost V 4 bases and J 8 bases; bases outside gene matches: 9. CDR3 length: 16 residues. Germline CDR1 reads SGHRS; CDR2 reads YFSETQ. The CDR3 spells CASSPWWTSGSYEQFF. CDR3 sequence (DNA): TGCGCCAGCAGCCCCTGGTGGACTAGCGGGAGCTATGAGCAGTTCTTC.

J is TRBJ2-1 and V is TRBV30; 7 bases line up with TRBD2. This CDR3 contains 17 residues. Germline trimming cut 5 bases from V and 0 bases from J; bases unmatched to any gene: 13. Germline V gene sequence: CDR1 GTSNPN, CDR2 SVGIG (reference sequence). The CDR3 nucleotides are TGTGCCTGGGCGGCGGGAGTCTACCATAGCTCCTACAATGAGCAGTTCTTC. Amino acid sequence: CAWAAGVYHSSYNEQFF.

This rearrangement joins TRBV7-3 to TRBJ2-7; 10 bases match TRBD2. The CDR3 has 15 amino acids. The junction had 8 bases not matched to a gene; V was cut back by 2 bases and J by 7 bases. Germline-derived CDR1 and CDR2 are SGHTA and FQGTGA. CDR3 sequence (DNA): TGTGCCAGCAGCTTAGGGCTAGCGGGAGTGGGTGAGCAGTACTTC. Its translation: CASSLGLAGVGEQYF.

The V and J genes are TRBV30 and TRBJ2-5; 7 bases agree with TRBD2. J lost 5 bases, V lost 5 bases, and 17 bases had no gene match. The CDR3 spans 16 residues. Germline CDR1 and CDR2: GTSNPN and SVGIG (reference sequence). Here the CDR3 reads CAWSPGILAVTETQYF. The CDR3 DNA reads as TGTGCCTGGTCCCCCGGGATTCTAGCGGTCACGGAGACCCAGTACTTC.

This chain uses TRBV18 with TRBJ2-7, with 7 bases identical to TRBD1. V was clipped by 5 bases and J by 0 bases; unmatched bases: 4. Germline lookup yields CDR1 KGHSH and CDR2 LQKENI. This CDR3 region has 14 residues. CDR3 coding DNA: TGTGCCAGCTCAGCGACAGGGTACTCCTACGAGCAGTACTTC. This codes for CASSATGYSYEQYF.

The chain is built from TRBV5-1 and TRBJ2-5; a possible D gene is TRBD2 (5 bases). Between the trimmed V and J ends, which lost 1 base and 4 bases, there was a span of 11 bases. The germline V gene has CDR1 SGHRS and CDR2 YFSETQ. The CDR3 length is 14 residues. The CDR3 DNA reads as TGCGCCAGCAGCTTGCACCTCCGGGGAGAGACCCAGTACTTC. Translated: CASSLHLRGETQYF. Together with reference TRBV5-1 and TRBJ2-5, the CDR3 gives the full variable domain: KAGVTQTPRYLIKTRGQQVTLSCSPISGHRSVSWYQQTPGQGLQFLFEYFSETQRNKGNFPGRFSGRQFSNSRSEMNVSTLELGDSALYLCASSLHLRGETQYFGPGTRLLVL.

The V call is TRBV19, the J call TRBJ1-2; TRBD1 matches at 8 bases. Trimming at V came to 5 bases and at J to 0 bases, leaving 14 bases not matched to a gene. The germline gives CDR1 LNHDA, CDR2 SQIVND (reference sequence). The CDR3 is 18 amino acids. CDR3 amino acids: CASSLGWGTGVANYGYTF. DNA of the CDR3: TGTGCCAGTAGTCTCGGTTGGGGGACAGGAGTCGCTAACTATGGCTACACCTTC.

V usage is TRBV6-5 and J usage is TRBJ1-2; D gene uncertain. This CDR3 is 15 amino acids long. The V gene lost 5 bases and the J gene lost 3 bases, with 16 bases spanning the gap. Germline values: CDR1 MNHEY, CDR2 SVGAGI. The chain's CDR3 is CASSKTALKDYGYTF. The CDR3 DNA sequence: TGTGCCAGCAGTAAAACAGCCCTTAAGGACTATGGCTACACCTTC.

This clone was counted between two and nine times. The chain links TRBV19 to TRBJ2-7; 8 bases are shared with TRBD1. The V segment lost 1 base and the J segment 5 bases; nucleotides outside the gene matches: 16. CDR1 and CDR2 (germline): LNHDA, SQIVND (reference sequence). There are 18 residues in the CDR3. In DNA form, the CDR3 reads TGTGCCAGTAGTATAGGAGACAGGGGTCCGCCTTCAATCCACGAGCAGTACTTC. This codes for CASSIGDRGPPSIHEQYF.

The V gene is TRBV9, the J gene TRBJ1-6; possibly TRBD1 for D (6 bases). The V and J ends lost 1 base and 10 bases respectively, with 15 bases between them. The CDR3 is made up of 15 amino acids. The germline V gene encodes CDR1 SGDLS and CDR2 YYNGEE. The CDR3 nucleotides are TGTGCCAGCAGCGTAACGGGCCTACAGGGCTCACCCCTCCACTTT. Amino acids: CASSVTGLQGSPLHF.

The gene calls are TRBV28 and TRBJ2-7; 13 positions agree with TRBD2. This CDR3 spans 16 amino acids. Germline assignment: CDR1 MDHEN and CDR2 SYDVKM. V gave up 6 bases and J gave up 0 bases; unmatched junction bases: 5. As DNA, the CDR3 is TGTGCCAGCAGCTCCGGGACTAGCGGGATCTCCTACGAGCAGTACTTC. It specifies CASSSGTSGISYEQYF.

V and J are TRBV18 and TRBJ1-1, with 8 positions matching TRBD1. Germline-derived CDR1 and CDR2 are KGHSH and LQKENI. CDR3 length: 14 amino acids. J lost 4 bases, V lost 4 bases, and 5 bases had no gene match. The CDR3 DNA reads TGTGCCAGCTCACGGGGACAGGTGAGCACTGAAGCTTTCTTT. Translation: CASSRGQVSTEAFF.

The chain couples TRBV3-1 (or the pseudogene TRBV3-2) to TRBJ2-5; D perhaps matches TRBD2 (6 bases). V lost 2 bases and J lost 2, with 18 bases in between. From germline, CDR1 is LGHDT and CDR2 YNNKEL (reference sequence). CDR3 length equals 17 residues. The CDR3 DNA reads as TGTGCCAGCAGCCAATACGGGGGAGGAGATAGACAAGAGACCCAGTACTTC. Encoded protein: CASSQYGGGDRQETQYF.

The V and J genes are TRBV19 and TRBJ2-2; D gene ambiguous. The ends were cut back, 3 bases at V and 0 bases at J, with 11 bases in the middle. In germline, CDR1 is LNHDA, CDR2 SQIVND (reference sequence). This CDR3 is 16 amino acids long. This CDR3 is CASSILGSSNTGELFF. The DNA for the CDR3 is TGTGCCAGTAGTATCCTAGGCAGCTCGAACACCGGGGAGCTGTTTTTT.

The CDR3 coding sequence is TGTGCCAGCAGCTTGATCCGGGGGAGCGCTGGGGCCAACGTCCTGACTTTC. It encodes CASSLIRGSAGANVLTF. V is TRBV5-8 and J is TRBJ2-6; D perhaps matches TRBD2 (6 bases). Trimming took 1 base from V and 2 from J, leaving 13 bases between them. Germline V gives CDR1 SGHTS, CDR2 YDEGEE. The CDR3 is 17 residues long.

The rearrangement links TRBV12-3 or TRBV12-4 to TRBJ2-7; tentatively, D is TRBD2 (5 bases). Trimming shortened V by 1 base and J by 2 bases, and 6 bases separated the two germline ends. The CDR3 is made up of 13 amino acids. The CDR3: CASSLGGTYEQYF. The CDR3 DNA sequence: TGTGCCAGCAGTTTAGGAGGGACCTACGAGCAGTACTTC.

The chain links TRBV7-2 to TRBJ2-1; TRBD2 aligns across 13 bases. Germline-derived CDR1 and CDR2 are SGHTA and FQGNSA. V was pared by 5 bases and J by 13 bases, with 11 bases of the junction left unmatched. This CDR3 region has 15 residues. CDR3 region: CASSPTSGGARVQFF. Written as DNA, the CDR3 is TGTGCCAGCAGCCCCACTAGCGGGGGGGCCCGTGTTCAGTTCTTC.

This clone was counted once. This chain links TRBV5-1 with TRBJ2-3; D is possibly TRBD2 (7 bases). V was cut by 2 bases and J by 5 bases, with 18 bases left in between. Germline CDR1 SGHRS, CDR2 YFSETQ. CDR3 length: 16 amino acids. DNA of the CDR3: TGCGCCAGCAGCTTCCTTCAAGGGGGGGTTGGAGATACGCAGTATTTT. This sequence encodes CASSFLQGGVGDTQYF. The full variable domain, with the rest looked up from reference TRBV5-1 and TRBJ2-3, is KAGVTQTPRYLIKTRGQQVTLSCSPISGHRSVSWYQQTPGQGLQFLFEYFSETQRNKGNFPGRFSGRQFSNSRSEMNVSTLELGDSALYLCASSFLQGGVGDTQYFGPGTRLTVL.

The chain joins TRBV7-3 to TRBJ2-3; D may be TRBD2 (7 bases). V lost 1 base, J lost 8 bases, and 13 bases lay in between. The CDR3 is made up of 14 amino acids. Looked up from germline, CDR1 is SGHTA and CDR2 is FQGTGA. The CDR3 DNA reads TGTGCCAGCAGCTTAAGCGGGGGCCTAGGTACGCAGTATTTT. Its protein product is CASSLSGGLGTQYF.

The J gene is TRBJ2-7, the V gene TRBV30; possibly TRBD1 for D (5 bases). The CDR3 is 12 residues long. Trimming left V 3 bases short and J 6 bases short, with 12 bases between. Looked up from germline, CDR1 is GTSNPN and CDR2 is SVGIG (reference sequence). The CDR3 nucleotides read TGTGCCTGGAGACAGGACGACCGCGAGCAGTACTTC. Its translation: CAWRQDDREQYF.